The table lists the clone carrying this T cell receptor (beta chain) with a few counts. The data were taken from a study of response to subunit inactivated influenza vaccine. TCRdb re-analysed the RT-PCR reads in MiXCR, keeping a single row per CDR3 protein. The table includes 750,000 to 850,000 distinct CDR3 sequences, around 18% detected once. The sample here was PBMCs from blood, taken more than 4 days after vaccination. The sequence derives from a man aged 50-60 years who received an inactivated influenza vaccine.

CDR3 DNA sequence: TGTGCCATCACGTGGGGACTTTACTACGAGCAGTACTTC. Protein product: CAITWGLYYEQYF. The V and J genes are TRBV10-3 and TRBJ2-7; possibly TRBD2 for D (6 bases). Trimming removed 7 bases at V and 3 bases at J, with 13 bases between. The germline V gene encodes CDR1 ENHRY and CDR2 SYGVKD. The CDR3 runs to 13 residues.